These T cell receptor beta chains were read from a single sample in a study of glioma-infiltrating T cells after dendritic cell vaccination. Assay: immunoSEQ multiplex PCR; the TCRdb copy retains only in-frame clones and omits some. The profile shows 110,000 or so clones, nearly 90% of them singletons. The material sequenced was blood, taken after dendritic cell vaccination. The receptors were sampled from a human donor with glioblastoma. Each CDR3 is given with its conserved first and last residue. Each record gives: V gene, D gene, J gene, clone size, CDR3 protein, CDR3 DNA. The D gene is left open where the match is weak. Clone size, where shown, is once, few, many, or a class for clones that have expanded.

TRBV10-2,-,TRBJ1-1,-,CASRRGKNTEAFF,TGCGCCAGCAGAAGAGGGAAGAACACTGAAGCTTTCTTT
TRBV9,-,TRBJ1-5,once,CASSPGHSNQPQHF,TGTGCCAGCAGCCCGGGACACAGCAATCAGCCCCAGCATTTT
TRBV5-6,-,TRBJ2-3,-,CASSLELYGGTDTQYF,TGTGCCAGCAGCCTGGAGCTATATGGAGGCACAGATACGCAGTATTTT
TRBV11-2,-,TRBJ2-7,-,CASSLSLVHEQYF,TGTGCCAGCAGCTTATCTCTTGTCCACGAGCAGTACTTC
TRBV7-6,-,TRBJ1-2,-,CASSLNPTGGGEFGYTF,TGTGCCAGCAGCTTAAACCCTACTGGGGGGGGCGAGTTTGGCTACACCTTC
TRBV10-3,TRBD1,TRBJ1-3,once,CATTDRDSGNTIYF,TGTGCCACCACCGACAGGGACTCTGGAAACACCATATATTTT
TRBV30,TRBD2,TRBJ2-3,-,CAWTQAGGQIDTQYF,TGTGCCTGGACCCAAGCGGGGGGGCAGATAGATACGCAGTATTTT
TRBV7-3,TRBD1,TRBJ2-1,-,CASSTDRVDEQFF,TGTGCCAGCAGCACGGACAGGGTGGATGAGCAGTTCTTC
TRBV6-1,-,TRBJ2-1,-,CASRESAGRDEQFF,TGTGCCAGCAGAGAGTCCGCGGGGCGAGATGAGCAGTTCTTC
TRBV5-1,TRBD1,TRBJ1-4,-,CASTSGGYNEKLFF,TGCGCCAGCACCTCAGGGGGATATAATGAAAAACTGTTTTTT
TRBV5-4,TRBD2,TRBJ2-1,-,CASSLPGGMWTSGGDQQFF,TGTGCCAGCAGCTTGCCAGGGGGCATGTGGACTAGCGGGGGGGATCAGCAGTTCTTC
TRBV6-1,TRBD1,TRBJ2-7,-,CASKGQVDYEQYF,TGTGCCAGCAAGGGACAGGTTGACTACGAGCAGTACTTC
TRBV21-1,-,TRBJ2-2,-,CASNPGLAGGPGGELFF,TGTGCCAGCAACCCCGGACTAGCGGGAGGGCCGGGCGGGGAGCTGTTTTTT
TRBV18,TRBD1,TRBJ1-1,-,CASSAAGGNTEAFF,TGTGCCAGCTCAGCCGCAGGGGGTAACACTGAAGCTTTCTTT
TRBV7-9,-,TRBJ2-7,-,CASSLALEGGAYEQYF,TGTGCCAGCAGCTTAGCGCTTGAGGGTGGCGCCTACGAGCAGTACTTC
TRBV2,TRBD1,TRBJ2-3,-,CARGTATTPDTQYF,TGTGCCAGGGGGACAGCAACAACACCGGATACGCAGTATTTT
TRBV11-3,-,TRBJ2-7,-,CASSLEGRLPYEQYF,TGTGCCAGCAGCTTAGAAGGGAGACTGCCCTACGAGCAGTACTTC
TRBV5-1,-,TRBJ1-5,-,CASSWSGQPQHF,TGCGCCAGCAGCTGGTCGGGGCAGCCCCAGCATTTT
TRBV11-3,-,TRBJ1-1,-,CASSAVQNTEAFF,TGTGCCAGCAGCGCCGTACAGAACACTGAAGCTTTCTTT
TRBV11-2,-,TRBJ2-2,-,CASGPNTGELFF,TGTGCCAGCGGGCCGAACACCGGGGAGCTGTTTTTT
TRBV19,-,TRBJ1-2,-,CASGRGSGYTF,TGTGCCTCAGGGCGAGGTTCTGGCTACACCTTC
TRBV30,-,TRBJ2-7,-,CAWRKSGTYEQYF,TGTGCCTGGAGGAAGAGCGGTACCTACGAGCAGTACTTC
TRBV11-2,-,TRBJ2-7,-,CASSLDTGTPYEQYF,TGTGCCAGCAGCTTAGATACTGGGACACCGTACGAGCAGTACTTC
TRBV6-5,TRBD1,TRBJ1-3,-,CASSKQGEGNTIYF,TGTGCCAGCAGTAAACAGGGGGAGGGAAACACCATATATTTT
TRBV5-1,-,TRBJ2-2,-,CASSEAQISGELFF,TGCGCCAGCAGCGAGGCCCAAATCTCCGGGGAGCTGTTTTTT
TRBV2,TRBD1,TRBJ1-2,-,CASSAGTEHGYTF,TGTGCCAGCAGTGCAGGGACAGAGCATGGCTACACCTTC
TRBV2,TRBD2,TRBJ2-5,-,CASSATGLAAETQYF,TGTGCCAGCAGCGCCACGGGACTAGCGGCAGAGACCCAGTACTTC
TRBV11-2,-,TRBJ1-2,-,CASSLERAGAGYTF,TGTGCCAGCAGCTTAGAAAGGGCAGGGGCAGGCTACACCTTC
TRBV6-1,-,TRBJ1-1,few,CASSEAAEVGAEAFF,TGTGCCAGCAGTGAAGCGGCCGAGGTTGGCGCTGAAGCTTTCTTT
TRBV6-5,TRBD2,TRBJ2-5,-,CASSSNSGGAGTQYF,TGTGCCAGCAGTTCCAACAGCGGGGGGGCCGGGACCCAGTACTTC
TRBV6-1,-,TRBJ1-4,-,CASSEDRGRGFSTNEKLFF,TGTGCCAGCAGTGAAGATCGGGGGAGAGGCTTTTCAACTAATGAAAAACTGTTTTTT
TRBV18,TRBD1,TRBJ2-3,-,CASSATGGTDTQYF,TGTGCCAGCTCAGCGACAGGGGGCACAGATACGCAGTATTTT
TRBV15,-,TRBJ1-5,once,CATSQHAGGNQPQHF,TGTGCCACCAGCCAACATGCGGGGGGCAATCAGCCCCAGCATTTT
TRBV20-1,-,TRBJ1-1,once,CSASEREKAFF,TGCAGTGCTTCGGAACGGGAGAAAGCTTTCTTT
TRBV5-8,-,TRBJ1-3,-,CASSSPERDTIYF,TGTGCCAGCAGCTCCCCAGAGCGGGACACCATATATTTT
TRBV2,-,TRBJ1-2,-,CASLKKREQVFYTF,TGTGCCAGCCTTAAAAAACGGGAACAAGTCTTCTACACCTTC
TRBV4-2,TRBD2,TRBJ2-3,-,CASSQVSGRRTDTQYF,TGTGCCAGCAGCCAAGTAAGCGGGAGACGCACAGATACGCAGTATTTT
TRBV9,-,TRBJ2-1,-,CASSVVGGRGYNEQFF,TGTGCCAGCAGCGTTGTAGGGGGGAGGGGATACAATGAGCAGTTCTTC
TRBV4-1,TRBD1,TRBJ1-1,-,CASSQGTGWSTEAFF,TGCGCCAGCAGCCAAGGGACAGGGTGGAGCACTGAAGCTTTCTTT
TRBV20-1,-,TRBJ1-1,-,CSAKQNTEAFF,TGCAGTGCTAAACAGAACACTGAAGCTTTCTTT
TRBV19,-,TRBJ1-4,-,CASRRSTNEKLFF,TGTGCCAGTCGCAGGTCAACTAATGAAAAACTGTTTTTT
TRBV30,TRBD2,TRBJ2-3,-,CAWSVGTSRATDTQYF,TGTGCCTGGAGTGTAGGGACTAGCCGGGCCACAGATACGCAGTATTTT
TRBV4-2,TRBD2,TRBJ2-2,once,CASSQVAGGGTGELFF,TGTGCCAGCAGCCAAGTAGCGGGGGGGGGAACCGGGGAGCTGTTTTTT
TRBV7-6,TRBD1,TRBJ2-2,-,CASSLKQQGDTGELFF,TGTGCCAGCAGCTTAAAACAACAGGGGGACACCGGGGAGCTGTTTTTT
TRBV27,-,TRBJ2-2,-,CASSLLRGLNTGELFF,TGTGCCAGCAGTTTATTGCGGGGATTGAACACCGGGGAGCTGTTTTTT
TRBV10-3,TRBD1,TRBJ1-1,-,CAIRGGETGGRTEAFF,TGTGCCATCCGGGGAGGGGAGACAGGGGGAAGAACTGAAGCTTTCTTT
TRBV5-1,-,TRBJ2-2,-,CASSLGTHNTGELFF,TGCGCCAGCAGCTTAGGGACACACAACACCGGGGAGCTGTTTTTT
TRBV30,-,TRBJ1-2,-,CAWRRGPNYGYTF,TGTGCCTGGAGGCGGGGACCGAACTATGGCTACACCTTC
TRBV19,TRBD1,TRBJ2-1,-,CASRRTGGSYNEQFF,TGTGCCAGTAGGAGGACAGGGGGCTCATACAATGAGCAGTTCTTC
TRBV5-1,-,TRBJ1-6,few,CASRTEYNSPLHF,TGCGCCAGCAGGACTGAATATAATTCACCCCTCCACTTT
TRBV5-4,TRBD2,TRBJ2-7,once,CASSLFGLAVYEQYF,TGTGCCAGCAGCTTGTTCGGTCTAGCGGTCTACGAGCAGTACTTC